Listed below are T cell receptor beta chains from one sample, sequenced in a study of shared clonotypes between healthy human individuals. Repertoires were generated with immunoSEQ multiplex PCR, while TCRdb's copy carries only in-frame clones and drops some. The sample yields 1.5 million to 1.9 million clones, 95% to 99% seen once. The sequenced sample was naive CD4+ T cells sorted from blood. Receptors were obtained from a man under 40 in good health. The CDR3 runs from the conserved cysteine through the conserved F or W. D genes are given only for firm matches. Only part of the rows carry a size: once, few, many, or a class if the clone is expanded.

j_call clone_size v_call d_call cdr3_aa cdr3_nt
TRBJ2-4 NA TRBV15 NA CATSRDKGGLLAKNIQYF TGTGCCACCAGCAGAGATAAGGGGGGACTCCTAGCCAAAAACATTCAGTACTTC
TRBJ2-2 NA TRBV21-1 NA CASSKGPGESYTGELFF TGTGCCAGCAGCAAAGGACCAGGGGAAAGCTACACCGGGGAGCTGTTTTTT
TRBJ2-2 NA TRBV5-1 TRBD2 CASSAGLAGGPDGELFF TGCGCCAGCAGCGCCGGACTAGCGGGAGGGCCAGACGGGGAGCTGTTTTTT
TRBJ2-5 NA TRBV9 NA CASSARQFQETQYF TGTGCCAGCAGCGCCAGACAGTTTCAAGAGACCCAGTACTTC
TRBJ2-5 NA TRBV19 TRBD1 CASSIEGRGSETQYF TGTGCCAGTAGTATTGAGGGCAGGGGGTCGGAGACCCAGTACTTC
TRBJ2-3 NA TRBV29-1 NA CSVGGRTDTQYF TGCAGCGTTGGCGGTCGAACAGATACGCAGTATTTT
TRBJ2-5 NA TRBV5-6 NA CASSNDPLGGETQYF TGTGCCAGCAGCAATGATCCCCTAGGCGGAGAGACCCAGTACTTC
TRBJ2-7 NA TRBV28 TRBD2 CASSVVGLAGHYEQYF TGTGCCAGCAGTGTGGTCGGGCTAGCGGGACACTACGAGCAGTACTTC
TRBJ2-5 NA TRBV29-1 TRBD2 CSAGTSGRAGTQYF TGCAGCGCTGGGACTAGCGGGAGGGCTGGGACCCAGTACTTC
TRBJ2-7 NA TRBV10-3 NA CAISGGRSYEQYF TGTGCCATCAGCGGGGGTCGCTCCTACGAGCAGTACTTC
TRBJ1-5 once TRBV28 NA CASSYLSPQPQHF TGTGCCAGCAGCTATCTCTCCCCTCAGCCCCAGCATTTT
TRBJ2-6 NA TRBV14 NA CASRPGGANVLTF TGTGCCAGCAGACCAGGGGGGGCCAACGTCCTGACTTTC
TRBJ2-2 NA TRBV5-4 TRBD2 CASSSGTSGGNTGELFF TGTGCCAGCAGCTCCGGGACTAGCGGGGGGAACACCGGGGAGCTGTTTTTT
TRBJ2-7 NA TRBV27 TRBD2 CATRGSGTYEQYF TGTGCCACCCGGGGCAGCGGGACCTACGAGCAGTACTTC
TRBJ2-7 NA TRBV7-9 TRBD1 CASSPKTGARVEQYF TGTGCCAGCAGCCCGAAGACAGGGGCGCGAGTCGAGCAGTACTTC
TRBJ1-2 NA TRBV9 NA CASSEGQLYGYTF TGTGCCAGCAGCGAGGGACAACTCTATGGCTACACCTTC
TRBJ2-5 NA TRBV10-3 TRBD1 CAIRTGVVSQETQYF TGTGCCATCAGGACAGGGGTAGTCTCCCAAGAGACCCAGTACTTC
TRBJ2-7 NA TRBV6-5 NA CASRSSGGSYEQYF TGTGCCAGCAGGAGTAGCGGCGGCTCCTACGAGCAGTACTTC
TRBJ2-7 NA TRBV4-1 TRBD2 CASSQSGTPYYEQYF TGCGCCAGCAGCCAAAGCGGGACCCCCTACTACGAGCAGTACTTC
TRBJ2-7 NA TRBV30 TRBD1 CAWSGWTGGTYEQYF TGTGCCTGGAGTGGTTGGACAGGGGGCACTTACGAGCAGTACTTC
TRBJ2-7 NA TRBV28 NA CASSLRGSGYEQYF TGTGCCAGCAGTTTAAGAGGGAGCGGCTACGAGCAGTACTTC
TRBJ2-1 NA TRBV7-2 NA CASSLEGLATSYNEQFF TGTGCCAGCAGCTTGGAGGGTCTAGCGACCTCCTACAATGAGCAGTTCTTC
TRBJ2-1 NA TRBV4-1 TRBD2 CASSQRSGLAGAIEQFF TGCGCCAGCAGCCAAAGGAGCGGGCTAGCGGGAGCGATTGAGCAGTTCTTC
TRBJ1-4 NA TRBV6-6 NA CASRTGGRKLFF TGTGCCAGCAGGACGGGGGGGCGAAAACTGTTTTTT
TRBJ2-5 once TRBV5-4 NA CASSLSARQETQYF TGTGCCAGCAGCTTGTCAGCGAGACAAGAGACCCAGTACTTC
TRBJ2-7 NA TRBV18 NA CASSPTGMYEQYF TGTGCCAGCTCACCAACGGGGATGTACGAGCAGTACTTC
TRBJ2-3 NA TRBV7-9 TRBD1 CASLEGDRGDTDTQYF TGTGCCAGCCTAGAGGGGGACAGGGGAGACACAGATACGCAGTATTTT
TRBJ2-1 NA TRBV11-1 NA CASSFVLSGSYNEQFF TGTGCCAGCAGCTTTGTCCTGAGCGGGTCTTACAATGAGCAGTTCTTC
TRBJ1-4 NA TRBV19 NA CASSIGHRAGEKLFF TGTGCCAGTAGTATAGGCCACAGGGCAGGTGAAAAACTGTTTTTT
TRBJ2-5 NA TRBV5-1 TRBD1 CASSLRQGATETQYF TGCGCCAGCAGCTTGCGCCAGGGGGCTACAGAGACCCAGTACTTC
TRBJ1-2 NA TRBV9 NA CASSVPRVGDIRSDGYTF TGTGCCAGCAGCGTACCGAGGGTGGGGGATATACGTTCCGATGGCTACACCTTC
TRBJ2-2 NA TRBV19 TRBD1 CASSRTGDTGELFF TGTGCCAGTAGTCGGACAGGGGACACCGGGGAGCTGTTTTTT
TRBJ1-5 NA TRBV27 NA CASSSGTGGKGNQPQHF TGTGCCAGCAGTTCTGGAACGGGGGGGAAAGGTAATCAGCCCCAGCATTTT
TRBJ1-1 NA TRBV7-9 NA CASSLSLNTEAFF TGTGCCAGCAGCTTATCGCTGAACACTGAAGCTTTCTTT
TRBJ2-7 once TRBV5-4 NA CASSPGQRQSEQYF TGTGCCAGCAGCCCCGGACAGCGACAAAGCGAGCAGTACTTC
TRBJ2-6 NA TRBV28 NA CASSLWESGANVLTF TGTGCCAGCAGTTTATGGGAATCTGGGGCCAACGTCCTGACTTTC
TRBJ1-2 NA TRBV5-1 NA CASSLDGIYGYTF TGCGCCAGCAGCTTGGACGGGATCTATGGCTACACCTTC
TRBJ2-1 NA TRBV12-2 NA CASRLGEEGLYNEQFF TGTGCAAGTCGCTTAGGTGAGGAGGGCCTCTACAATGAGCAGTTCTTC
TRBJ2-3 NA TRBV7-8 NA CASSVAFGSSTDTQYF TGTGCCAGCAGCGTAGCTTTCGGGAGTTCGACAGATACGCAGTATTTT
TRBJ1-1 NA TRBV19 TRBD1 CASSSRDRVVSEAFF TGTGCCAGTAGTAGCCGGGACAGGGTCGTCTCGGAAGCTTTCTTT
TRBJ2-1 NA TRBV5-4 NA CASSLGGSYNEQFF TGTGCCAGCAGCTTGGGAGGGAGCTACAATGAGCAGTTCTTC
TRBJ1-5 NA TRBV7-2 TRBD1 CASSVRDSFPPQHF TGTGCCAGCAGCGTCCGGGACAGTTTTCCGCCCCAGCATTTT
TRBJ2-1 NA TRBV5-4 NA CASSLVGSYNEQFF TGTGCCAGCAGCTTGGTCGGTAGTTACAATGAGCAGTTCTTC
TRBJ2-1 NA TRBV6-6 NA CASSYENNEQFF TGTGCCAGCAGTTATGAGAACAATGAGCAGTTCTTC
TRBJ1-5 once TRBV19 NA CASSIGQGNNQPQHF TGTGCCAGTAGTATAGGGCAGGGTAACAATCAGCCCCAGCATTTT
TRBJ2-3 NA TRBV18 TRBD1 CASSPGQGASTDTQYF TGTGCCAGCTCACCTGGACAGGGGGCGAGCACAGATACGCAGTATTTT